Shown below are 31 T cell receptor beta chains from a single sample sequenced in a study of blood T cell repertoires in COVID-19. The table came from immunoSEQ multiplex PCR; TCRdb's copy has only in-frame clones and leaves some out. The sample lists about 200,000 clones; 80% to 90% were seen once. The sequenced sample was peripheral blood. Source of these receptors: a woman in her seventies with acute or convalescent COVID-19.

The chain couples TRBV6-2 or TRBV6-3 to TRBJ2-7; 8 bases line up with TRBD2. Germline V CDR1 and CDR2: MNHEY, SVGEGT. With V trimmed by 5 bases and J by 7 bases, 16 bases remained unmatched. The CDR3 extends over 16 amino acids. This CDR3 is CASSNPGLGAGKEQYF. Written as DNA, the CDR3 is TGTGCCAGCAGTAACCCGGGACTAGGCGCCGGGAAAGAGCAGTACTTC.

The chain carries TRBV6-6 and TRBJ1-5; the match to TRBD1 covers 8 bases. This CDR3 comprises 16 residues. From germline, CDR1 is MNHNY and CDR2 SVGAGI (reference sequence). With 6 bases clipped from V and 4 bases from J, the junction kept 11 bases outside the gene matches. This CDR3 is CASRLTSGTGNQPQHF. DNA of the CDR3: TGTGCCAGCAGGCTCACTTCCGGGACAGGTAATCAGCCCCAGCATTTT.

The CDR3 here is CASSSLRTGESYEQYF. CDR3 nucleotides: TGTGCCAGTAGTAGCCTACGGACAGGGGAATCCTACGAGCAGTACTTC. V usage is TRBV19 and J usage is TRBJ2-7; 9 bases fit TRBD1. Germline V gene sequence: CDR1 LNHDA, CDR2 SQIVND (reference sequence). The CDR3 runs to 16 residues. Trimming cost V 4 bases and J 1 base; bases outside gene matches: 8.

This clone turned up a few times. The chain couples TRBV4-3 to TRBJ2-7; possible D gene TRBD1, 5 bases. Germline CDR1 is LGHNA and CDR2 is YSLEER. V lost 2 bases and J lost 6, with 14 bases in between. The CDR3 loop spans 14 amino acids. The CDR3 region has the DNA TGCGCCAGCAGCCAACAAACAGGCGAGGCCGAGCAGTACTTC. Protein product: CASSQQTGEAEQYF.

Concerning this clone: Other DNA sequences in this sample translate to the same CDR3. The chain recombines TRBV7-9 with TRBJ1-5, with 7 nucleotides matching TRBD1. The V gene end was trimmed by 1 base and the J gene end by 1 base; junction bases not matched to a gene: 1. This CDR3 has 15 residues. Germline lookup yields CDR1 SEHNR and CDR2 FQNEAQ (reference sequence). The CDR3 loop is CASSLEGASNQPQHF. In DNA form, the CDR3 reads TGTGCCAGCAGCTTAGAGGGGGCCAGCAATCAGCCCCAGCATTTT.

V gene TRBV10-3 combines with J gene TRBJ2-7; TRBD2 matches at 11 bases. After removal of 3 bases from V and 2 bases from J, the junction contained 3 bases not matched to a gene. CDR3 length: 15 residues. Germline assignment: CDR1 ENHRY and CDR2 SYGVKD. CDR3 region: CAISDLTSGTYEQYF. CDR3 nucleotide sequence: TGTGCCATCAGTGACTTGACTAGCGGGACCTACGAGCAGTACTTC.

In this sample, this clone turned up a few times. The CDR3 loop is CASSESGGQATDTQYF. The DNA of the CDR3 is TGTGCCAGCAGTGAGAGCGGGGGACAAGCCACAGATACGCAGTATTTT. The V call is TRBV6-4, the J call TRBJ2-3; 8 bases are shared with TRBD2. After removal of 3 bases from V and 2 bases from J, the junction contained 7 bases not matched to a gene. The CDR3 runs 16 residues. Germline V gene sequence: CDR1 MRHNA, CDR2 SNTAGT.

This chain joins TRBV12-3 or TRBV12-4 and TRBJ2-1, with unresolved D. Trimming removed 6 bases at V and 8 bases at J, with 8 bases between. The CDR3 extends over 11 amino acids. The CDR3 DNA is TGTGCCAGCAGCTCAAGCCATGAGCAGTTCTTC. Translating gives CASSSSHEQFF.

V and J are TRBV6-2 or TRBV6-3 and TRBJ1-4, with unresolved D. Germline CDR1 and CDR2: MNHEY and SVGEGT. The germline V and J ends were trimmed by 6 bases and 8 bases, with 16 bases remaining between them. This CDR3 is 14 amino acids long. The CDR3 nucleotides are TGTGCCAGCAGCTTGATACGTTTGGAGGAAAAACTGTTTTTT. This encodes CASSLIRLEEKLFF.

The V and J genes are TRBV11-2 and TRBJ2-1; D not certain. Germline CDR1 reads SGHAT; CDR2 reads FQNNGV. This CDR3 has 14 residues. The V end lost 1 base, the J end lost 8 bases, and 12 bases lay between the germline ends. The CDR3 coding sequence is TGTGCCAGCAGCTTAGGGCCGCGGTTCGATGAGCAGTTCTTC. Its translation: CASSLGPRFDEQFF.

This clone was observed a handful of times. The chain combines TRBV7-2 with TRBJ1-6; D is ambiguous. The V gene's germline CDR1 is SGHTA and CDR2 FQGNSA. The CDR3 consists of 15 residues. The V and J ends lost 1 base and 10 bases respectively, with 14 bases between them. The CDR3 loop is CASSLGPLRMSPLHF. DNA of the CDR3: TGTGCCAGCAGCTTAGGACCACTAAGGATGTCACCCCTCCACTTT.

This rearrangement joins TRBV24-1 to TRBJ1-3, with 8 bases lining up with TRBD1. The CDR3 sequence is 15 residues long. Germline-derived CDR1 and CDR2 are KGHDR and SFDVKD. V shed 10 bases, J shed 0 bases, and the junction held 7 bases outside the gene matches. This chain's CDR3 is CATEDREASGNTIYF. The CDR3 DNA sequence: TGTGCCACAGAGGACAGGGAAGCCTCTGGAAACACCATATATTTT.

The chain recombines TRBV11-3 with TRBJ2-5; TRBD1 matches 8 bases. The CDR3 is made up of 14 amino acids. The V gene's germline CDR1 is SGHNT and CDR2 YENEEA. Trimming removed 3 bases from V and 7 bases from J; junction bases left unmatched: 7. The DNA of the CDR3 is TGTGCCAGCAGCTTCGGACAGGGCGGTGGGACCCAGTACTTC. This gives the protein CASSFGQGGGTQYF.

The chain joins TRBV11-2 to TRBJ2-1; 11 nucleotides line up with TRBD2. With V trimmed by 5 bases and J by 4 bases, 7 bases remained unmatched. The CDR3 runs to 16 residues. The V gene's germline CDR1 is SGHAT and CDR2 FQNNGV. DNA of the CDR3: TGTGCCAGCAGCCCACGACTAGCGGGAATTTACAATGAGCAGTTCTTC. It encodes CASSPRLAGIYNEQFF.

This clone occurred once. J is TRBJ2-2 and V is TRBV14; 7 positions match TRBD2. Germline CDR1 is SGHDN and CDR2 is FVKESK. The ends lost 0 bases at V and 4 bases at J; junction bases unmatched: 5. The CDR3 has 16 residues. CDR3 DNA sequence: TGTGCCAGCAGCCAAGATTTGACTAGCCTCACCGGGGAGCTGTTTTTT. Its protein is CASSQDLTSLTGELFF.

This chain links TRBV18 with TRBJ1-3; 7 positions agree with TRBD1. Germline loops: CDR1 KGHSH, CDR2 LQKENI. The CDR3 contains 18 residues. V dropped 3 bases and J dropped 0; count of bases not matched to a gene: 11. The CDR3 sequence is CASSPLRDSQTSGNTIYF. In DNA, the CDR3 is TGTGCCAGCTCACCTCTCCGGGACAGTCAGACCTCTGGAAACACCATATATTTT.

This clone was seen just once. The chain has TRBV6-5 and TRBJ1-2; D might be TRBD1 (6 bases). Germline values: CDR1 MNHEY, CDR2 SVGAGI. This CDR3 is built from 15 residues. Trimming left V 6 bases short and J 4 bases short, with 18 bases between. CDR3 residues: CASSQGGAQGYGYTF. The CDR3 region has the DNA TGTGCCAGCAGCCAAGGGGGGGCGCAGGGCTATGGCTACACCTTC.

The chain carries TRBV28 and TRBJ1-1, with 7 bases matching TRBD1. Trimming took 1 base from V and 4 from J; bases not matched to a gene: 6. CDR3 length: 15 amino acids. Germline V CDR1 and CDR2: MDHEN, SYDVKM. CDR3 amino acids: CASSLLGSGGTEAFF. The CDR3 DNA reads TGTGCCAGCAGTTTATTAGGGTCAGGGGGCACTGAAGCTTTCTTT.

V is TRBV5-1 and J is TRBJ2-7; D remains ambiguous. In germline, CDR1 is SGHRS, CDR2 YFSETQ. V lost 2 bases to trimming and J lost 5 bases, with 8 bases between them. CDR3 length equals 12 residues. This CDR3 reads CASSLTGNEQYF. CDR3 nucleotides: TGCGCCAGCAGCTTAACGGGTAACGAGCAGTACTTC.

The chain has TRBV6-2 or TRBV6-3 and TRBJ1-1; TRBD1 agrees at 9 bases. CDR1 and CDR2 from the germline V gene are MNHEY and SVGEGT. V lost 5 bases to trimming and J lost 3 bases; unmatched junction nucleotides: 13. The CDR3 is 17 amino acids. As DNA, the CDR3 is TGTGCCAGCAGTGTTACGACAGGGGGAGGGGTTGACACTGAAGCTTTCTTT. It encodes CASSVTTGGGVDTEAFF.

CDR3 in amino acids: CASSPQLPRNQPQHF. CDR3 DNA sequence: TGTGCCAGCAGCCCACAGCTGCCACGCAATCAGCCCCAGCATTTT. V is TRBV6-5 and J is TRBJ1-5; D gene unclear. CDR3 length equals 15 residues. Trimming shortened V by 6 bases and J by 2 bases, and 14 bases separated the two germline ends. Germline V gives CDR1 MNHEY, CDR2 SVGAGI.

The chain employs TRBV6-5 and TRBJ2-1; 10 bases match TRBD2. With V trimmed by 7 bases and J by 10 bases, 7 bases remained unmatched. The CDR3 contains 13 residues. Germline lookup yields CDR1 MNHEY and CDR2 SVGAGI. CDR3: CASMASGRGEQFF. In DNA, the CDR3 is TGTGCCAGCATGGCTAGCGGGAGAGGGGAGCAGTTCTTC.

This rearrangement joins TRBV2 to TRBJ1-6; TRBD1 might be the D (6 bases). V dropped 5 bases and J dropped 8 bases, with 16 bases sitting between them. Germline CDR1 reads SNHLY; CDR2 reads FYNNEI. The CDR3 totals 15 residues. CDR3 loop: CASSQIRGGDSPLHF. DNA for the CDR3: TGTGCCAGCAGTCAAATCAGGGGAGGGGATTCACCCCTCCACTTT.

The chain recombines TRBV7-2 with TRBJ2-3; TRBD2 matches 7 bases. CDR1 is SGHTA, CDR2 FQGNSA, per germline. CDR3 size: 16 residues. Trimming took 4 bases from V and 1 from J; bases not matched to a gene: 8. The chain's CDR3 is CASSSVSGARTDTQYF. DNA of the CDR3: TGTGCCAGCAGCTCAGTGAGCGGGGCCCGCACAGATACGCAGTATTTT.

The J gene is TRBJ1-2, the V gene TRBV19; D unclear. The CDR3 totals 12 residues. V was pared by 7 bases and J by 2 bases, with 8 bases between. The germline V gene has CDR1 LNHDA and CDR2 SQIVND (reference sequence). CDR3 residues: CASTAGNYGYTF. The CDR3, as DNA: TGTGCCAGTACGGCGGGGAACTATGGCTACACCTTC.

About this clone: One end of the junction varies from germline; a read error may be responsible. V gene TRBV7-9 combines with J gene TRBJ1-4; TRBD1 agrees at 8 bases. This CDR3 has 14 residues. CDR1 is SEHNR, CDR2 FQNEAQ, per germline (reference sequence). This CDR3 is CASRLDRGKEKLFF. CDR3 bases: TGTGCCAGCAGATTAGACAGGGGAAAGGAAAAACTGTTTTTT.

This clone was counted a single time. The gene calls are TRBV7-3 and TRBJ2-3; 11 positions agree with TRBD2. V gave up 5 bases and J gave up 5 bases; unmatched junction bases: 9. Germline CDR1 reads SGHTA; CDR2 reads FQGTGA. The CDR3 totals 16 residues. CDR3 nucleotides: TGTGCCAGCAGCACCCGCGGGCTAGCGGGAGGAGATACGCAGTATTTT. Translating gives CASSTRGLAGGDTQYF. The full variable domain, its missing parts supplied by reference TRBV7-3 and TRBJ2-3, is GAGVSQTPSNKVTEKGKYVELRCDPISGHTALYWYRQSLGQGPEFLIYFQGTGAADDSGLPNDRFFAVRPEGSVSTLKIQRTERGDSAVYLCASSTRGLAGGDTQYFGPGTRLTVL.

This clone was counted a few times. The rearrangement links TRBV12-3 or TRBV12-4 to TRBJ2-1, with D unresolved. V shed 5 bases and J shed 4 bases, with 3 bases lying between them. The length of the CDR3 is 11 residues. The CDR3 DNA reads TGTGCCAGCAGTATATACAATGAGCAGTTCTTC. Protein: CASSIYNEQFF.

This chain links TRBV5-1 with TRBJ2-1; 7 nucleotides align to TRBD2. This CDR3 region has 16 residues. Germline assignment: CDR1 SGHRS and CDR2 YFSETQ. The ends lost 6 bases at V and 0 bases at J; junction bases unmatched: 9. For the CDR3, the DNA is TGCGCCAGCACTGGCGGGAGCCCAAGCTCCTACAATGAGCAGTTCTTC. It encodes CASTGGSPSSYNEQFF.

This chain links TRBV5-1 with TRBJ2-7; 10 nucleotides match TRBD2. The V gene's germline CDR1 is SGHRS and CDR2 YFSETQ. This CDR3 spans 15 amino acids. V shed 0 bases and J 3 bases; nucleotides not matched to a gene: 3. CDR3 amino acids: CASSLGLAGVYEQYF. DNA for the CDR3: TGCGCCAGCAGCTTGGGTCTAGCGGGGGTCTACGAGCAGTACTTC.

The chain couples TRBV11-2 to TRBJ2-7; the match to TRBD2 covers 13 bases. The CDR3 runs to 16 residues. The V segment lost 3 bases and the J segment 7 bases; nucleotides outside the gene matches: 9. Germline CDR1 reads SGHAT; CDR2 reads FQNNGV. The CDR3 DNA reads as TGTGCCAGCAGCTTCAGGACTAGCGGGAGTAGGGATGAGCAGTACTTC. This translates into CASSFRTSGSRDEQYF.